This TCR beta chain was sequenced during a study of tumor and adjacent non-tumor tissue in lung cancer. The study's findings and limits: Tumor repertoires had a smaller top 100 clone share than normal lung. Shorter survival was associated with higher TCR diversity in tumors.

The CDR3 is 15 residues long. CDR1 and CDR2 (germline): SGHAT, FQNNGV. A modified ARM-PCR protocol with three rounds of nested PCR amplified TCRbeta. A single record per CDR3 protein comes from TCRdb applying MiXCR to the multiplex PCR reads. The sample consists of some 47,000 distinct CDR3 sequences, around 62% of them appearing once. This sample's RNA came from whole unsorted tissue. This non-tumor lung sample came from over 3 cm beyond the tumor edge. This clonotype was seen only once. The antigen remains unidentified. A read error may account for a junction end that differs from germline. The chain combines TRBV11-2 with TRBJ2-3; maybe TRBD2 (8 bases). This clonotype originated in a woman in her 40s with non-small cell lung cancer. Sequenced sample: distant non-tumor lung tissue. This chain's CDR3 is CAGSLGTSGTDAQYF. DNA for the CDR3: TGTGCCGGCAGCTTAGGGACTAGTGGGACAGATGCGCAGTATTTT.